Listed below are T cell receptor beta chains from one sample, sequenced in a study of T cells expressing NK-cell markers. TCRdb reprocessed the 5' RACE reads and keeps a single row for each CDR3 protein, giving no DNA. The repertoire table contains about 410,000 distinct CDR3 sequences. Sequenced material: blood T cells: a sorted CD56 or NKG2C T cell subset, CD4+ or CD8+ T cells, or bulk PBMC T cells (not recorded which). Receptors originate from a woman aged 50 to 60 in good health. Each CDR3 is given with its conserved first and last residue.

j_call	v_call	cdr3_aa
TRBJ2-7	TRBV12-3/TRBV12-4	CASSPNPGAHSHYEQYF
TRBJ2-1	TRBV4-1	CASSPAYLAGGFDEQFF
TRBJ2-5	TRBV11-3	CASSSSDQETQYF
TRBJ2-2	TRBV4-1	CASSQVSGGTGELFF
TRBJ2-5	TRBV6-5	CASRHDPGGYQETQYF
TRBJ2-3	TRBV29-1	CSEGDTADTQYF
TRBJ2-4	TRBV5-6	CASSLRTGVAKNIQYF
TRBJ1-1	TRBV5-1	CASSLYQGAVTEAFF
TRBJ2-1	TRBV20-1	CSAFLTGLAGGLEQFF
TRBJ2-7	TRBV20-1	CSARVREGPAGEQYF
TRBJ2-1	TRBV6-8	CASSYRDGSYNEQFF
TRBJ2-3	TRBV6-5	CASSWYQTDTQYF
TRBJ1-6	TRBV12-3/TRBV12-4	CASSKTGGNSPLHF
TRBJ2-7	TRBV10-3	CAISKRDGPYEQYF
TRBJ2-3	TRBV4-2	CASSQGLAGVGDTQYF
TRBJ2-1	TRBV5-1	CASSLAAEGGNEQFF
TRBJ1-1	TRBV5-1	CASSLDPGTNTEAFF
TRBJ2-1	TRBV12-3/TRBV12-4	CAITGDPYNEQFF
TRBJ2-2	TRBV5-1	CASSLATGTGELFF
TRBJ2-2	TRBV28	CASSLLSGRNTGELFF
TRBJ2-1	TRBV25-1	CASSEFTSGSSYNEQFF
TRBJ1-5	TRBV27	CASNSGGPGQGGNQPQHF
TRBJ2-4	TRBV9	CASSVGDRGQNIQYF